This entry concerns a single T cell receptor beta chain. Its antigen is still unknown. This sample is part of a study of response to subunit inactivated influenza vaccine. A single record per CDR3 protein comes from TCRdb applying MiXCR to the RT-PCR reads. The repertoire holds fewer than 800,000 distinct CDR3 sequences, approximately 14% seen once, with 11% in the top ten. V gave up 3 bases and J gave up 1 base; unmatched junction bases: 5. This CDR3 comprises 16 residues. Germline loops: CDR1 DFQATT, CDR2 SNEGSKA (reference sequence). Findings of the study overall: T cells newly recruited by each seasonal influenza vaccination are few, the authors suggested.

This chain links TRBV20-1 with TRBJ2-3, with 12 bases aligning to TRBD2. The TCR sequence derives from a middle-aged man who received an inactivated influenza vaccine. This specimen consisted of PBMCs from blood, obtained approximately 12 days after vaccination. The CDR3, as DNA: TGCAGTGCTAGTCCGGGACTAGCGGGCCGCACAGATACGCAGTATTTT. Translated, it gives CSASPGLAGRTDTQYF.